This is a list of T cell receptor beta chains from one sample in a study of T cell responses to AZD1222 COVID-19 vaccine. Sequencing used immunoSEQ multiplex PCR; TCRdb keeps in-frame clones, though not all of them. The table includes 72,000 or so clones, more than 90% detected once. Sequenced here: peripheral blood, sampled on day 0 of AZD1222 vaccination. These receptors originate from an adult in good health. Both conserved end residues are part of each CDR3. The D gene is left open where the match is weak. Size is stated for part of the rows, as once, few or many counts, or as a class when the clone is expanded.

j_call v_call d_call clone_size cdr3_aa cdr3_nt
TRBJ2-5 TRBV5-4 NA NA CASSLGGTKETQYF TGTGCCAGCAGCTTGGGCGGGACCAAAGAGACCCAGTACTTC
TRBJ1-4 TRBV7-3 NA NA CASSLGFGEKLFF TGTGCCAGCAGCTTAGGTTTCGGGGAAAAACTGTTTTTT
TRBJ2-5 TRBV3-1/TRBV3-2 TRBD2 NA CASSQRLAGAQGTQYF TGTGCCAGCAGCCAACGACTAGCGGGGGCCCAAGGGACCCAGTACTTC
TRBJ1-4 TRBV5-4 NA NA CASSFGQVEKLFF TGTGCCAGCAGCTTCGGGCAGGTTGAAAAACTGTTTTTT
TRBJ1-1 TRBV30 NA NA CAWSFGVGARNTEAFF TGTGCCTGGAGTTTCGGGGTCGGGGCAAGGAACACTGAAGCTTTCTTT
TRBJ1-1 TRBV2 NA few CASIVVRLRRYGNTEAFF TGTGCCAGCATTGTGGTTCGGCTAAGGCGGTACGGGAACACTGAAGCTTTCTTT
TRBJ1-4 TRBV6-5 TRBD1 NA CASSYSMGQGAEKLFF TGTGCCAGCAGTTACTCGATGGGACAGGGGGCTGAAAAACTGTTTTTT
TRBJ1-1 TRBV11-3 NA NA CASSLDPTYTEAFF TGTGCCAGCAGCTTAGATCCTACCTACACTGAAGCTTTCTTT
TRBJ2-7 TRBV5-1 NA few CASTGLPSYEQYF TGCGCCAGCACAGGTCTTCCTAGCTACGAGCAGTACTTC
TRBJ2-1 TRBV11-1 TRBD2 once CASSPSGRDYNEQFF TGTGCCAGCAGCCCTAGCGGGAGGGACTACAATGAGCAGTTCTTC
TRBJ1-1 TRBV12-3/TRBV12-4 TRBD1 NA CASKGDRHTEAFF TGTGCCAGCAAAGGGGACAGACACACTGAAGCTTTCTTT
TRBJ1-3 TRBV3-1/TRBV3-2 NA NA CASKQESGNTIYF TGTGCCAGCAAACAGGAGTCTGGAAACACCATATATTTT
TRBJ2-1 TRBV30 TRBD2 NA CAWRGLAGANEQFF TGTGCCTGGAGGGGACTAGCGGGAGCAAATGAGCAGTTCTTC
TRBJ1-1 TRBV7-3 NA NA CASSLSSSMAEAFF TGTGCCAGCAGCTTATCGTCTTCAATGGCTGAAGCTTTCTTT
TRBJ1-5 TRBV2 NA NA CASTGGGTNYQEPQHF TGTGCCAGCACCGGTGGTGGAACAAACTATCAGGAGCCCCAGCATTTT
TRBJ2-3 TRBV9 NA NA CASSVEPGTDTQYF TGTGCCAGCAGCGTAGAGCCAGGCACAGATACGCAGTATTTT
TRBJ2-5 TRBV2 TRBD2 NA CASRARTSQRETQYF TGTGCCAGCAGGGCTAGGACTAGCCAAAGGGAGACCCAGTACTTC
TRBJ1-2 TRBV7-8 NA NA CASSPTLANYGYTF TGTGCCAGCAGCCCGACCCTAGCTAACTATGGCTACACCTTC
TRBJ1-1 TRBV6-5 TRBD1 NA CASSYTDRGAEAFF TGTGCCAGCAGTTACACGGACAGGGGTGCTGAAGCTTTCTTT
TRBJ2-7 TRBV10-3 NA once CAISELEGVLYEQYF TGTGCCATCAGTGAACTCGAAGGGGTCCTATACGAGCAGTACTTC
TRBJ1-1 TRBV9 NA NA CASSVEENRATFF TGTGCCAGCAGCGTAGAAGAGAACAGGGCTACTTTCTTT
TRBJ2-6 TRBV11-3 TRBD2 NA CASSLDLGGAGANVLTF TGTGCCAGCAGCTTAGATCTGGGAGGGGCTGGGGCCAACGTCCTGACTTTC
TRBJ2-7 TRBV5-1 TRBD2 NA CASSLDPGTSGGFF TGCGCCAGCAGCTTGGACCCCGGGACTAGCGGGGGGTTCTTC
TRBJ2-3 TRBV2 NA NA CASSLLTMQATQYF TGTGCCAGCAGCCTACTCACTATGCAAGCGACGCAGTATTTT
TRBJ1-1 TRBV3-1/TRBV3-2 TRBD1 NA CASSQVTGASSEAFF TGTGCCAGCAGCCAAGTTACAGGGGCGTCGTCTGAAGCTTTCTTT
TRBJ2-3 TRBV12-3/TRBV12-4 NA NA CASTFHTDTQYF TGTGCCAGCACCTTCCACACAGATACGCAGTATTTT
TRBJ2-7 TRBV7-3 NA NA CASSLKVGESYEQYF TGTGCCAGCAGCTTAAAGGTGGGGGAATCCTACGAGCAGTACTTC
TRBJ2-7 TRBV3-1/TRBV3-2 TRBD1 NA CASSPRGGREQYF TGTGCCAGCAGCCCCAGAGGGGGCCGGGAGCAGTACTTC
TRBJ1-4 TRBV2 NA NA CASTRGPLSEKLFF TGTGCCAGCACCCGGGGACCATTATCGGAAAAACTGTTTTTT
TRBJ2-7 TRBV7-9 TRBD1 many CASSFGTAIYEQYF TGTGCCAGCAGCTTCGGGACAGCAATCTACGAGCAGTACTTC
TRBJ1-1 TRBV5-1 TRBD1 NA CASSFGTVVNTEAFF TGCGCCAGCAGCTTTGGGACAGTAGTGAACACTGAAGCTTTCTTT
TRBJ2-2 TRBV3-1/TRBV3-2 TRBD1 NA CASSHTGVSTGELFF TGTGCCAGCAGCCATACAGGGGTTAGCACCGGGGAGCTGTTTTTT